A single sample gave rise to the 25 T cell receptor beta chains below, sequenced in a study of blood T cells in healthy people across ages. A sample-barcoded 5' primer and a J-beta primer mix were used in a second PCR of roughly 7 to 11 cycles. TCRdb called the 5' RACE reads again in MiXCR, with one record for every CDR3 protein. The table includes approximately 800,000 distinct CDR3 sequences, less than 70% detected once. Source material: blood. These receptors originate from a man older than 75 in good health.

This clonotype was counted between two and nine times. The J gene is TRBJ2-1, the V gene TRBV24-1, with D maybe TRBD1 (5 bases). The CDR3 is 13 amino acids. Deletions cut 3 bases from V and 5 bases from J, with 7 bases between. Germline V gives CDR1 KGHDR, CDR2 SFDVKD. The CDR3 DNA follows: TGTGCCACCAGTGATCTGGGGCACAATGAGCAGTTCTTC. Residues: CATSDLGHNEQFF.

This clonotype showed up just a few times. This chain connects TRBV29-1 to TRBJ2-5, with 7 positions matching TRBD2. The germline V gene has CDR1 SQVTM and CDR2 ANQGSEA. The CDR3 is 16 amino acids. J gave up 4 bases and V 2 bases, and 13 bases lay outside the gene matches. The CDR3 reads CSVESPSGYTGETQYF. CDR3 DNA sequence: TGCAGCGTTGAATCCCCTAGCGGTTATACCGGAGAGACCCAGTACTTC.

Regarding this clonotype: A much larger clone differs by one base, so this may be a read error. The chain uses TRBV7-9 and TRBJ2-5, with D maybe TRBD2 (5 bases). CDR1 SEHNR and CDR2 FQNEAQ come from the germline V gene (reference sequence). Deletions cut 5 bases from V and 4 bases from J, with 17 bases between. CDR3 length: 15 residues. CDR3 sequence: CASSTDVEAVETQYF. The CDR3 bases are TGTGCCAGCAGCACCGACGTGGAGGCGGTAGAGACCCAGTACTTC.

The gene calls are TRBV12-3 or TRBV12-4 and TRBJ1-6; 9 nucleotides align to TRBD1. J lost 7 bases, V lost 8 bases, and 9 bases had no gene match. The CDR3 consists of 15 residues. As DNA, the CDR3 is TGTGCCAGCTCAAAAGGGGGACAGGGAAATTCACCCCTCCACTTT. Translated: CASSKGGQGNSPLHF.

This chain uses TRBV18 with TRBJ2-6; unclear D gene. CDR3 length: 15 amino acids. V lost 1 base and J lost 2, with 6 bases in between. Germline V gene data show CDR1 as KGHSH and CDR2 as LQKENI. CDR3 region: CASSPLRAGANVLTF. For the CDR3, the DNA is TGTGCCAGCTCACCACTACGGGCTGGGGCCAACGTCCTGACTTTC.

The rearrangement uses TRBV4-2 and TRBJ2-2; D might be TRBD1 (5 bases). The CDR3 covers 16 residues. CDR1 and CDR2 (germline): LGHNA, YNFKEQ. Trimming pared 2 bases from V and 0 bases from J, leaving 10 bases between. The CDR3 sequence is CASSQRQTTNTGELFF. In DNA, the CDR3 is TGTGCCAGCAGCCAAAGACAGACAACGAACACCGGGGAGCTGTTTTTT.

The sample holds a few counts of this clonotype. The V and J genes are TRBV29-1 and TRBJ1-2; D remains ambiguous. CDR1 is SQVTM and CDR2 is ANQGSEA in the germline V gene. This CDR3 region has 11 residues. With 8 bases removed from V and 5 bases from J, the gap between germline ends came to 12 bases. The CDR3 coding sequence is TGCAGCACCAGTCAGGTATATGGCTACACCTTC. As protein: CSTSQVYGYTF.

The J gene is TRBJ2-1, the V gene TRBV6-5; D is perhaps TRBD1 (6 bases). Germline CDR1 MNHEY, CDR2 SVGAGI. CDR3 length equals 14 residues. V was shortened by 6 bases and J by 4 bases, with 13 bases between the two germline ends. CDR3 DNA: TGTGCCAGCAGAACAAGGGGGTCTTACAATGAGCAGTTCTTC. This codes for CASRTRGSYNEQFF.

This chain links TRBV3-1 with TRBJ2-1; D gene ambiguous. The ends were cut back, 4 bases at V and 0 bases at J, with 7 bases in the middle. The germline CDR1 and CDR2 sequences are LGHDT and YNNKEL (reference sequence). CDR3 length equals 14 residues. The CDR3 DNA reads as TGTGCCAGCAGCCCTGTAAGCTCCTACAATGAGCAGTTCTTC. This gives the protein CASSPVSSYNEQFF.

This chain joins TRBV20-1 and TRBJ2-7, with 7 positions matching TRBD1. The CDR3 covers 15 residues. The germline V gene has CDR1 DFQATT and CDR2 SNEGSKA (reference sequence). V shed 3 bases, J shed 2 bases, and the junction held 10 bases outside the gene matches. The DNA for the CDR3 is TGCAGTGCTAGGGAACAGGGGTTATGGCCCTACGAGCAGTACTTC. Protein: CSAREQGLWPYEQYF.

The V call is TRBV6-2 or TRBV6-3, the J call TRBJ2-3, with 12 bases that match TRBD2. The CDR3 consists of 15 residues. Trimming at V came to 11 bases and at J to 14 bases, leaving 20 bases not matched to a gene. Germline V gene lookup returns CDR1 MNHEY and CDR2 SVGEGT. CDR3 loop: CAASLGLAGPGYAYF. The CDR3 DNA reads TGTGCCGCTTCATTGGGACTAGCGGGTCCAGGGTACGCGTATTTT.

This clonotype was observed a few times. The V gene is TRBV3-1, the J gene TRBJ1-1; TRBD1 is a possible D gene (5 bases). V was pared by 4 bases and J by 0 bases, with 15 bases between. Per germline, CDR1 LGHDT and CDR2 YNNKEL (reference sequence). The CDR3 spans 16 residues. The CDR3 coding sequence is TGTGCCAGCAGCCTTTCCCGGGACTGGGTGAACACTGAAGCTTTCTTT. It yields the protein CASSLSRDWVNTEAFF. The full variable domain, its missing parts supplied by reference TRBV3-1 and TRBJ1-1, is DTAVSQTPKYLVTQMGNDKSIKCEQNLGHDTMYWYKQDSKKFLKIMFSYNNKELIINETVPNRFSPKSPDKAHLNLHINSLELGDSAVYFCASSLSRDWVNTEAFFGQGTRLTVV.

This clonotype is a singleton in its sample. This sequence joins TRBV6-2 or TRBV6-3 and TRBJ2-2; 7 bases align to TRBD1. Looked up from germline, CDR1 is MNHEY and CDR2 is SVGEGT. This CDR3 comprises 17 residues. J lost 0 bases, V lost 4 bases, and 8 bases had no gene match. The CDR3, as DNA: TGTGCCAGCAGTTGGCTACTCGGGACAGCGAACACCGGGGAGCTGTTTTTT. Amino acids: CASSWLLGTANTGELFF.

This clonotype was counted ten times or more. The chain is built from TRBV9 and TRBJ2-1, with 9 positions matching TRBD2. J lost 13 bases, V lost 1 base, and 3 bases had no gene match. Per germline, CDR1 SGDLS and CDR2 YYNGEE. This CDR3 comprises 12 residues. In nucleotides, the CDR3 is TGTGCCAGCAGCGTACTTAGCGGGAGCCAGTTCTTC. Protein sequence: CASSVLSGSQFF. The complete variable domain, with remaining parts taken from reference TRBV9 and TRBJ2-1, reads DSGVTQTPKHLITATGQRVTLRCSPRSGDLSVYWYQQSLDQGLQFLIQYYNGEERAKGNILERFSAQQFPDLHSELNLSSLELGDSALYFCASSVLSGSQFFGPGTRLTVL.

V and J are TRBV30 and TRBJ2-5, with a weak D call TRBD1 (6 bases). The J call is uncertain, as TRBJ2-4 better fits the DNA end. CDR1 is GTSNPN, CDR2 SVGIG, per germline (reference sequence). CDR3 size: 13 residues. The CDR3 region is CAWSVVGANIQYF. The CDR3, as DNA: TGTGCCTGGAGTGTTGTGGGGGCGAACATTCAGTACTTC.

This clonotype has only one observation. CDR3 loop: CASSLGPADTQYF. The CDR3 nucleotides are TGTGCCAGCAGCTTAGGCCCGGCAGATACGCAGTATTTT. The rearrangement uses TRBV13 and TRBJ2-3; D remains ambiguous. V was cut by 0 bases and J by 4 bases, with 5 bases left in between. This CDR3 contains 13 residues. Per the germline V gene, CDR1 is PRHDT and CDR2 is FYEKMQ (reference sequence).

This rearrangement joins TRBV9 to TRBJ2-3; 7 bases match TRBD2. Germline V CDR1 and CDR2: SGDLS, YYNGEE. The CDR3 spans 17 residues. V gave up 0 bases and J gave up 5 bases; unmatched junction bases: 12. The CDR3 loop is CASSVGGAGLAVDTQYF. The CDR3 DNA follows: TGTGCCAGCAGCGTAGGGGGAGCGGGGTTGGCGGTAGATACGCAGTATTTT. Supplemented by reference TRBV9 and TRBJ2-3, the full variable domain reads DSGVTQTPKHLITATGQRVTLRCSPRSGDLSVYWYQQSLDQGLQFLIQYYNGEERAKGNILERFSAQQFPDLHSELNLSSLELGDSALYFCASSVGGAGLAVDTQYFGPGTRLTVL.

Regarding this clonotype: An end of the junction differs from the germline gene, which may be a read error. J is TRBJ2-3 and V is TRBV6-5, with no clear D. Germline CDR1 and CDR2: MNHEY and SVGAGI. The CDR3 spans 16 residues. CDR3 protein: CASSHSISRFTDTQYF. The CDR3 DNA follows: TGTGCCAGCAGTCACTCGATTTCACGTTTCACAGATACGCAGTATTTT.

This chain links TRBV7-2 with TRBJ2-5; no firm D call. With 5 bases removed from V and 5 bases from J, the gap between germline ends came to 9 bases. Germline CDR1 and CDR2: SGHTA and FQGNSA. CDR3 size: 12 residues. The CDR3 here is CASSATMETQYF. Written as DNA, the CDR3 is TGTGCCAGCAGCGCTACCATGGAGACCCAGTACTTC. The variable domain in full, with the rest retrieved from reference TRBV7-2 and TRBJ2-5, is GAGVSQSPSNKVTEKGKDVELRCDPISGHTALYWYRQSLGQGLEFLIYFQGNSAPDKSGLPSDRFSAERTGGSVSTLTIQRTQQEDSAVYLCASSATMETQYFGPGTRLLVL.

The rearrangement joins TRBV7-3 to TRBJ1-5; a weak D match, TRBD1 (6 bases). The germline V and J ends were trimmed by 11 bases and 3 bases, with 20 bases remaining between them. This CDR3 is built from 15 residues. The V gene's germline CDR1 is SGHTA and CDR2 FQGTGA. CDR3 amino acids: CACTLTDSPNQPQHF. The CDR3 DNA follows: TGTGCCTGCACCTTAACGGACAGCCCCAATCAGCCCCAGCATTTT.

This clonotype was seen a handful of times. The rearrangement links TRBV10-3 to TRBJ2-7; TRBD1 might be the D (6 bases). Germline CDR1 reads ENHRY; CDR2 reads SYGVKD. The CDR3 contains 14 residues. V lost 6 bases, J lost 5 bases, and 17 bases lay in between. CDR3 DNA: TGTGCCATCAGAACAGGGTTCCCTCAGGACGAGCAGTACTTC. It yields the protein CAIRTGFPQDEQYF.

The chain employs TRBV29-1 and TRBJ2-2, with TRBD1 as a possible D gene (6 bases). The ends were cut back, 2 bases at V and 1 base at J, with 8 bases in the middle. The CDR3 loop spans 14 amino acids. Per the germline V gene, CDR1 is SQVTM and CDR2 is ANQGSEA. In nucleotides, the CDR3 is TGCAGCGTTGAATCAGGGGTGAACACCGGGGAGCTGTTTTTT. Amino acids: CSVESGVNTGELFF.

V and J are TRBV25-1 and TRBJ2-4; TRBD2 aligns across 9 bases. Near its end, the DNA agrees better with TRBJ2-7, so the J call may be wrong. CDR3 length: 15 residues. Germline V gene data show CDR1 as MGHDK and CDR2 as SYGVNS. CDR3 amino acids: CASSASVAGADEQYF. The DNA of the CDR3 is TGTGCCAGCAGTGCCTCCGTAGCGGGAGCCGACGAGCAGTACTTC.

There are many counts of this clonotype. The chain combines TRBV12-3 or TRBV12-4 with TRBJ2-7; maybe TRBD2 (7 bases). This CDR3 has 14 amino acids. V shed 8 bases and J shed 4 bases, with 18 bases lying between them. CDR3 amino acids: CASSLTGGRYEQYF. CDR3 nucleotides: TGTGCCAGCTCTTTAACCGGGGGGCGATACGAGCAGTACTTC.

The rearrangement uses TRBV7-2 and TRBJ1-6; 7 bases match TRBD1. J gave up 7 bases and V 5 bases, and 8 bases lay outside the gene matches. Germline values: CDR1 SGHTA, CDR2 FQGNSA. CDR3 length: 15 residues. The CDR3 nucleotides are TGTGCCAGCAGCATCACCGGGACAGCCAATTCACCCCTCCACTTT. Translated, it gives CASSITGTANSPLHF.